These T cell receptor beta chains were read from a single sample in a study of shared clonotypes between healthy human individuals. Produced via immunoSEQ multiplex PCR; TCRdb's table is partial and in-frame only. This table holds some 2,500,000 clones, 85% to 95% found once. The sequenced sample consisted of naive CD4+ T cells from PBMCs. All receptors come from a young man in good health. Some clones in this sample may be carry-over from other donors' samples. CDR3s include the opening cysteine and the closing phenylalanine or tryptophan. The D gene is left open where the match is weak. Expanded clones are given a class, and other clones once, few, many or no size at all.

CDR3aa	CDR3nt	v_gene	j_gene	abundance	d_gene
CASSLGTGRNEQYF	TGTGCCAGCAGCTTAGGCACAGGTCGTAACGAGCAGTACTTC	TRBV11-3	TRBJ2-7	once	NA
CASSDSRERGSSYEQYF	TGTGCCAGCAGTGACTCGAGGGAGCGGGGGAGCTCCTACGAGCAGTACTTC	TRBV6-4	TRBJ2-7	NA	TRBD2
CASSQEGLAGGYNEQFF	TGCGCCAGCAGCCAAGAGGGACTAGCGGGAGGGTACAATGAGCAGTTCTTC	TRBV4-3	TRBJ2-1	NA	TRBD2
CASSLTGIRDEQYF	TGCGCCAGCAGCTTGACAGGGATCAGGGACGAGCAGTACTTC	TRBV5-1	TRBJ2-7	NA	NA
CASTRGFGQPQHF	TGTGCCAGCACCAGGGGCTTCGGTCAGCCCCAGCATTTT	TRBV6-5	TRBJ1-5	few	NA
CASSPPTRRYEQYF	TGTGCCAGCTCACCACCCACTAGAAGGTACGAGCAGTACTTC	TRBV18	TRBJ2-7	NA	NA
CASSPRTGKETQYF	TGTGCCAGCAGCCCCCGGACAGGGAAAGAGACCCAGTACTTC	TRBV7-9	TRBJ2-5	NA	TRBD1
CASSLGGSSGNTIYF	TGCGCCAGCAGCTTGGGCGGCTCCTCTGGAAACACCATATATTTT	TRBV5-1	TRBJ1-3	NA	NA
CASSPTGTENTEAFF	TGTGCCAGCTCACCAACCGGGACAGAGAACACTGAAGCTTTCTTT	TRBV18	TRBJ1-1	NA	TRBD1
CASSFRSRANEQFF	TGTGCCAGCAGCTTCAGATCCCGCGCCAATGAGCAGTTCTTC	TRBV13	TRBJ2-1	NA	NA